These T cell receptor beta chains were read from a single sample in a study of shared clonotypes between healthy human individuals. Clones were sequenced by immunoSEQ multiplex PCR, and TCRdb holds only the in-frame ones, with some missing. The sample holds some 2,500,000 clones; less than 95% are singletons and the top ten take 0.3% to 0.45%. The sample taken for sequencing was naive CD4+ T cells from PBMCs. Source of these receptors: a man aged 18 to 29 in good health. Some clones in this sample may be carry-over from other donors' samples. The CDR3 runs from the conserved cysteine through the conserved F or W. A D gene is named only where the DNA matches it firmly. Rows give clone size only sometimes, using once, few, many, or a class for an expanded clone.

clone size | J gene | D gene | V gene | CDR3 protein | CDR3 DNA
. | TRBJ2-3 | . | TRBV28 | CASSLWGAGSTDTQYF | TGTGCCAGCAGTTTGTGGGGGGCGGGATCCACAGATACGCAGTATTTT
. | TRBJ2-6 | . | TRBV28 | CASIGQAGGKPGANVLTF | TGTGCCAGCATAGGGCAGGCAGGGGGGAAACCTGGGGCCAACGTCCTGACTTTC
. | TRBJ2-2 | TRBD1 | TRBV5-1 | CASSLWRQGRSGELFF | TGCGCCAGCAGCTTGTGGAGACAGGGTCGTTCCGGGGAGCTGTTTTTT
. | TRBJ2-7 | . | TRBV11-2 | CASGGRGSSYEQYF | TGTGCCAGCGGTGGGCGAGGATCTTCCTACGAGCAGTACTTC
. | TRBJ1-5 | . | TRBV2 | CASSERLTALEPQHF | TGTGCCAGCAGTGAAAGGTTGACAGCTCTTGAGCCCCAGCATTTT
. | TRBJ2-1 | TRBD2 | TRBV5-1 | CASSPGLAGVNEQFF | TGCGCCAGCAGTCCTGGACTAGCGGGAGTCAATGAGCAGTTCTTC
once | TRBJ2-7 | . | TRBV2 | CASSRDRADEQYF | TGTGCCAGCAGTCGGGACCGAGCCGACGAGCAGTACTTC
. | TRBJ2-7 | . | TRBV5-3 | CARSLRGSPYEQYF | TGTGCCAGAAGCTTACGTGGCTCACCCTACGAGCAGTACTTC
. | TRBJ2-1 | . | TRBV5-1 | CASSGRVGDEQFF | TGCGCCAGCAGCGGCAGGGTTGGGGATGAGCAGTTCTTC
once | TRBJ2-7 | . | TRBV7-3 | CASSPSPGDEQYF | TGTGCCAGCAGCCCCTCCCCCGGCGACGAGCAGTACTTC
. | TRBJ1-5 | . | TRBV19 | CASSRVGGNQPQHF | TGTGCCAGTAGCAGAGTAGGGGGGAATCAGCCCCAGCATTTT
. | TRBJ1-1 | TRBD1 | TRBV5-8 | CASSSTGGLNTEAFF | TGTGCCAGCAGCTCGACAGGGGGCTTGAACACTGAAGCTTTCTTT
. | TRBJ2-2 | . | TRBV7-2 | CASSSTGTITGELFF | TGTGCCAGCAGCAGTACAGGGACCATCACCGGGGAGCTGTTTTTT
. | TRBJ2-3 | . | TRBV20-1 | CSANKDTQYF | TGCAGTGCTAATAAAGATACGCAGTATTTT
. | TRBJ1-4 | TRBD1 | TRBV6-5 | CATGRDSNEKLFF | TGTGCCACCGGCCGGGACAGTAATGAAAAACTGTTTTTT
. | TRBJ2-7 | TRBD1 | TRBV30 | CAWSVPFWSRGQSQDEQYF | TGTGCCTGGAGTGTACCCTTTTGGAGCAGGGGGCAGTCGCAGGACGAGCAGTACTTC
. | TRBJ2-2 | TRBD1 | TRBV28 | CASSFILGQGGNTGELFF | TGTGCCAGCAGTTTTATATTGGGACAGGGGGGAAACACCGGGGAGCTGTTTTTT
. | TRBJ2-1 | . | TRBV6-6 | CASSSDSSSEQFF | TGTGCCAGCAGTTCGGACTCCAGTAGTGAGCAGTTCTTC
. | TRBJ2-1 | . | TRBV5-1 | CASSPIHGEQFF | TGCGCCAGCAGCCCCATACATGGTGAGCAGTTCTTC
. | TRBJ2-5 | . | TRBV10-3 | CAISESELALQETQYF | TGTGCCATCAGTGAGTCCGAGTTAGCCCTCCAAGAGACCCAGTACTTC
. | TRBJ1-2 | . | TRBV29-1 | CSAEGSGYGYTF | TGCAGCGCCGAGGGGTCGGGCTATGGCTACACCTTC
once | TRBJ2-7 | . | TRBV21-1 | CASSSGAPLSYEQYF | TGTGCCAGCAGCAGTGGGGCTCCCCTCTCCTACGAGCAGTACTTC
. | TRBJ2-7 | . | TRBV9 | CASSVGITGLAYEQYF | TGTGCCAGCAGCGTAGGAATTACGGGCTTGGCCTACGAGCAGTACTTC
. | TRBJ2-7 | TRBD1 | TRBV5-6 | CASSADAGGSYEQYF | TGTGCCAGCAGCGCTGATGCAGGGGGATCCTACGAGCAGTACTTC
. | TRBJ1-1 | . | TRBV6-1 | CASSVRDGAFF | TGTGCCAGCAGTGTCCGGGACGGAGCTTTCTTT
. | TRBJ2-7 | . | TRBV28 | CATQHGGPSYEQYF | TGTGCCACCCAGCATGGCGGGCCCTCCTACGAGCAGTACTTC
. | TRBJ2-2 | TRBD2 | TRBV18 | CASSPVAGVAGELFF | TGTGCCAGCTCACCAGTAGCGGGAGTCGCTGGGGAGCTGTTTTTT
. | TRBJ2-7 | TRBD2 | TRBV5-1 | CASSSRGGSSSYEQYF | TGCGCCAGCAGCTCCCGGGGGGGATCAAGCTCCTACGAGCAGTACTTC
once | TRBJ1-5 | . | TRBV27 | CASSSRQGRNQPQHF | TGTGCCAGCAGTTCCCGCCAGGGCCGGAATCAGCCCCAGCATTTT
. | TRBJ2-2 | . | TRBV28 | CASRAAGNTGELFF | TGTGCCAGCAGAGCCGCAGGAAACACCGGGGAGCTGTTTTTT
once | TRBJ2-5 | TRBD2 | TRBV28 | CASSLPGEGAETQYF | TGTGCCAGCAGTCTCCCTGGGGAGGGAGCAGAGACCCAGTACTTC
. | TRBJ2-5 | . | TRBV4-2 | CASSQGTAPVQETQYF | TGTGCCAGCAGCCAAGGGACAGCACCCGTACAAGAGACCCAGTACTTC
. | TRBJ2-1 | TRBD2 | TRBV10-1 | CASRMGLAGAGDEQFF | TGCGCCAGCAGGATGGGACTAGCAGGCGCGGGGGATGAGCAGTTCTTC
. | TRBJ1-3 | . | TRBV19 | CASTPRFSGNTIYF | TGTGCCAGTACCCCCCGATTCTCTGGAAACACCATATATTTT
. | TRBJ1-1 | . | TRBV18 | CASSLREGESTEAFF | TGTGCCAGCTCACTCAGGGAGGGGGAGTCCACTGAAGCTTTCTTT
. | TRBJ1-4 | TRBD1 | TRBV7-9 | CASSFGTGFEKLFF | TGTGCCAGCAGCTTCGGGACAGGGTTCGAAAAACTGTTTTTT
. | TRBJ2-2 | TRBD1 | TRBV28 | CASSRDRDTGELFF | TGTGCCAGCAGCCGCGACAGGGACACCGGGGAGCTGTTTTTT
. | TRBJ2-3 | TRBD2 | TRBV30 | CAWSVLAGGDTQYF | TGTGCCTGGAGTGTATTAGCGGGGGGGGATACGCAGTATTTT
. | TRBJ1-3 | . | TRBV28 | CASSSGWESGNTIYF | TGTGCCAGCAGTTCCGGTTGGGAGTCTGGAAACACCATATATTTT
once | TRBJ1-2 | TRBD1 | TRBV6-1 | CASSPGTGNYGYTF | TGTGCCAGCAGTCCCGGGACAGGGAACTATGGCTACACCTTC
. | TRBJ2-3 | . | TRBV2 | CASSERGSLNTQYF | TGTGCCAGCAGTGAGAGGGGTAGTCTGAATACGCAGTATTTT
once | TRBJ1-1 | . | TRBV18 | CASSPYRDTEAFF | TGTGCCAGCTCACCTTACAGAGACACTGAAGCTTTCTTT
. | TRBJ1-1 | . | TRBV2 | CASRWDKNTNTEAFF | TGTGCCAGCAGGTGGGACAAAAATACGAACACTGAAGCTTTCTTT
. | TRBJ2-1 | . | TRBV25-1 | CASNEGAYNEQFF | TGTGCCAGCAATGAAGGGGCTTACAATGAGCAGTTCTTC
. | TRBJ2-5 | . | TRBV7-9 | CASSFGRQVKETQYF | TGTGCCAGCAGCTTCGGGCGACAGGTCAAAGAGACCCAGTACTTC
. | TRBJ1-4 | . | TRBV7-9 | CATPTGATNEKLFF | TGTGCCACCCCGACCGGTGCAACTAATGAAAAACTGTTTTTT
. | TRBJ2-1 | TRBD2 | TRBV29-1 | CQAGEGYNEQFF | TGCCAGGCGGGAGAGGGCTACAATGAGCAGTTCTTC
. | TRBJ2-5 | TRBD2 | TRBV19 | CASRLAAGGGETQYF | TGTGCCAGTAGGCTCGCAGCGGGAGGTGGAGAGACCCAGTACTTC
. | TRBJ2-2 | TRBD2 | TRBV9 | CASSAGLASNTGELFF | TGTGCCAGCAGCGCCGGACTAGCCTCGAACACCGGGGAGCTGTTTTTT
. | TRBJ2-7 | . | TRBV6-6 | CATLRSGSHEQYF | TGTGCCACCCTAAGGTCCGGGTCCCACGAGCAGTACTTC
. | TRBJ2-3 | . | TRBV30 | CAWSGLQSPGLTDTQYF | TGTGCCTGGAGTGGACTGCAATCCCCGGGCCTCACAGATACGCAGTATTTT
. | TRBJ2-5 | . | TRBV5-1 | CASSLDRQETQYF | TGCGCCAGCAGTTTGGACAGACAAGAGACCCAGTACTTC